A single sample is the source of the 6 T cell receptor beta chains below, sequenced in a study of vaccination effects on CD4 cells after COVID-19. Their antigens are not known. This table comes from immunoSEQ multiplex PCR, and its TCRdb copy is limited to in-frame clones, with some not included. In the table there are approximately 28,000 clones, around 78% of which are singletons. Before any sequencing was done, the ViraFEST assay used viral peptide pools to expand antigen-specific CD4+ T cells. The culture ran for approximately 9 days before CD4+ T cells were isolated. The person had a PCR-confirmed SARS-CoV-2 infection during March to December 2020. The sample here was CD4+ T cells from PBMCs cultured with HCoV-NL63 spike peptides, taken before COVID-19 vaccination. All receptors derive from a human donor who had a prior SARS-CoV-2 infection.

The chain links TRBV20-1 to TRBJ1-2; D gene ambiguous. This CDR3 spans 13 amino acids. V shed 3 bases and J shed 6 bases, with 14 bases lying between them. Germline assignment: CDR1 DFQATT and CDR2 SNEGSKA (reference sequence). Here the CDR3 reads CSASFYGSDGYTF. The CDR3 coding sequence is TGCAGTGCTAGTTTCTATGGCAGTGATGGCTACACCTTC.

The chain employs TRBV18 and TRBJ2-1; 14 bases match TRBD2. Trimming took 6 bases from V and 5 from J; bases not matched to a gene: 12. Germline values: CDR1 KGHSH, CDR2 LQKENI. This CDR3 is built from 18 residues. The CDR3 nucleotides are TGTGCCAGCTCCCCGCGACTAGCGGGAGGGAGCCAGGACAATGAGCAGTTCTTC. It codes for CASSPRLAGGSQDNEQFF.

The V and J genes are TRBV7-9 and TRBJ1-2; tentatively, D is TRBD1 (5 bases). From germline, CDR1 is SEHNR and CDR2 FQNEAQ (reference sequence). The CDR3 has 17 amino acids. Trimming took off 5 bases at V and 6 bases at J, with 25 bases between the two ends. The CDR3 DNA is TGTGCCAGCAGCCCCCAATGGGACGTGAATTCCGATCATGGCTACACCTTC. It codes for CASSPQWDVNSDHGYTF.

The chain employs TRBV5-1 and TRBJ2-5; 12 nucleotides agree with TRBD1. CDR1 SGHRS and CDR2 YFSETQ come from the germline V gene. The junction had 4 bases not matched to a gene; V was cut back by 4 bases and J by 0 bases. This CDR3 is built from 16 residues. CDR3 region: CASSPGTGGYQETQYF. In DNA form, the CDR3 reads TGCGCCAGCAGCCCGGGGACAGGGGGCTACCAAGAGACCCAGTACTTC. Drawing the rest from reference TRBV5-1 and TRBJ2-5, the complete variable domain is KAGVTQTPRYLIKTRGQQVTLSCSPISGHRSVSWYQQTPGQGLQFLFEYFSETQRNKGNFPGRFSGRQFSNSRSEMNVSTLELGDSALYLCASSPGTGGYQETQYFGPGTRLLVL.

The V and J genes are TRBV7-9 and TRBJ1-1; D remains ambiguous. This CDR3 is built from 15 residues. CDR1 is SEHNR, CDR2 FQNEAQ, per germline (reference sequence). V gave up 5 bases and J gave up 6 bases, with 19 bases separating them. CDR3: CASSLIPPYASEAFF. CDR3 bases: TGTGCCAGCAGCCTCATCCCGCCGTATGCATCTGAAGCTTTCTTT.

V gene TRBV7-9 combines with J gene TRBJ2-2; the D is unclear. Trimming stripped 4 bases from V and 5 bases from J, with 20 bases between. This CDR3 has 17 residues. Germline CDR1 and CDR2: SEHNR and FQNEAQ (reference sequence). The CDR3 DNA follows: TGTGCCAGCAGCTCCCGACGGGCCAAGCCTATTACCGGGGAGCTGTTTTTT. Translation: CASSSRRAKPITGELFF.